This TCR beta chain derives from a study of cytomegalovirus exposure and HLA in healthy donors. In the PCR, 60 Vbeta and 13 Jbeta primers were used. Using immunoSEQ multiplex PCR, the repertoire was profiled, and TCRdb retains in-frame clones only, with some absent. The top ten hold 5% to 6.5% of the sample, which has 85,000 to 130,000 clones, 75% to 80% seen once. Remarks on this clone: Its matching antigen is unknown.

This CDR3 region has 13 residues. V was shortened by 5 bases and J by 3 bases, with 9 bases between the two germline ends. Germline assignment: CDR1 SGHAT and CDR2 FQNNGV. The study, taken as a whole, reports: An analysis was carried out later, and it reportedly showed fewer N-insertions in an Asian-associated ancestry cluster than the 666-donor mean.

This sequence joins TRBV11-2 and TRBJ2-3; weak D call: TRBD1 (5 bases). The sequencing sample was made of PBMCs. The TCR sequence derives from a man aged 60 to 75 in good health and CMV-seropositive. The CDR3 DNA follows: TGTGCCAGCAGCAACCAGGGTACAGATACGCAGTATTTT. This gives the protein CASSNQGTDTQYF.